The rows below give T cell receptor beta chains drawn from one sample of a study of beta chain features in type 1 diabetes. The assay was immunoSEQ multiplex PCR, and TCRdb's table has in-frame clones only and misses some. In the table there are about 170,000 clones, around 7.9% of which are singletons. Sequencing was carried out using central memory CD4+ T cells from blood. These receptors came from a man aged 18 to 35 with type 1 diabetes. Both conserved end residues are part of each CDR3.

CDR3aa: CASSLQTTSSQTQYF
v_gene: TRBV7-2

CDR3aa: CASSLDGGSGYYEQYF
v_gene: TRBV7-2

CDR3aa: CATSPSRQGAIEKLFF
v_gene: TRBV15

CDR3aa: CATSRPWTGANEKLFF
v_gene: TRBV15

CDR3aa: CASSLQGGDQPQHF
v_gene: TRBV5-4

CDR3aa: CASSRNTESDTQYF
v_gene: TRBV7-9

CDR3aa: CASRGLARNEQFF
v_gene: TRBV2

CDR3aa: CASSLTTGTRIYEQYF
v_gene: TRBV5-1

CDR3aa: CASSLERRTGGQYF
v_gene: TRBV11-2

CDR3aa: CASSQGTSESYEQYF
v_gene: TRBV18

CDR3aa: CASSIIDRQETQYF
v_gene: TRBV19

CDR3aa: CAWRAGEGYEQYF
v_gene: TRBV30

CDR3aa: CASSPRMSDGYTF
v_gene: TRBV7-6